Sequencing of this T cell receptor beta chain was carried out in a study of shared clonotypes between healthy human individuals. Study-level findings and limits: Naive subsets, compared against memory subsets, generally had larger estimated richness values.

On this clone: Its antigen is not identified.

The ends lost 6 bases at V and 3 bases at J; junction bases unmatched: 10. The CDR3 covers 16 residues. Germline V gene sequence: CDR1 MDHEN, CDR2 SYDVKM. A deep-level run was used for the assay. Method: immunoSEQ multiplex PCR; TCRdb's copy keeps in-frame clones and lacks some. Of about 580,000 clones listed, about 98% are singletons. CD45RO-negative, CCR7-positively selected cells formed the naive CD8 fraction, excluding terminally differentiated effector memory CD45RA+ cells. J is TRBJ2-7 and V is TRBV28; 11 bases agree with TRBD1. The TCR originated in a man younger than 45 in good health. The source material was naive CD8+ T cells sorted from blood. The CDR3 sequence: CASSLGPGQGVYEQYF. The CDR3, as DNA: TGTGCCAGCAGCCTCGGTCCGGGACAGGGGGTCTACGAGCAGTACTTC.